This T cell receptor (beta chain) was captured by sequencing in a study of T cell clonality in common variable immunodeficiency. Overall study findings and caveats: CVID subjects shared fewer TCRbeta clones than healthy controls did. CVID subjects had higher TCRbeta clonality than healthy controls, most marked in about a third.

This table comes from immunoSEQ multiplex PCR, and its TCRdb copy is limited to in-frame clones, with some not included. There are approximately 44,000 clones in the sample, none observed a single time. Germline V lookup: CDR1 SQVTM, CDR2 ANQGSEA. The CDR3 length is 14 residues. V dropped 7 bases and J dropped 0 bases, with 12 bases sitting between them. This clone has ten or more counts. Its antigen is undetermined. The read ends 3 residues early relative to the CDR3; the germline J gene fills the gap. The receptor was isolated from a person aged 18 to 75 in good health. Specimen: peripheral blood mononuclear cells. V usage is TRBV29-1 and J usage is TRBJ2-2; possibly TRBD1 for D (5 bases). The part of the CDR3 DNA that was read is TGCAGCGCTTCAGGGTTCCCGAACACCGGGGAG. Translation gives CSASGFPNTGE. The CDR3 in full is CSASGFPNTGELFF.